Listed here are 4 T cell receptor beta chains from one sample, sequenced in a study of molecular identifiers for immune sequencing clone quantification. TCRdb independently ran MiXCR on the PCR reads; one entry per CDR3 protein. The sample holds around 460,000 distinct CDR3 sequences, around a fifth seen once. What was sequenced was naive CD8+ T cells from blood, with Jurkat cell RNA spiked in. The subset was: FACS-sorted CD8+CD4-CCR7+CD45RA+ naive T cells. All receptors derive from a human donor in good health. Some libraries in this study had Jurkat cell RNA spiked in.

The sample holds many counts of this clonotype. The rearrangement joins TRBV19 to TRBJ2-7, with a tentative D call TRBD2 (6 bases). V lost 5 bases, J lost 2 bases, and 13 bases lay in between. CDR3 length: 14 residues. Germline CDR1 is LNHDA and CDR2 is SQIVND (reference sequence). CDR3 nucleotides: TGTGCCAGTAGTCCCCCGGGACTGGCCTACGAGCAGTACTTC. Residues: CASSPPGLAYEQYF. The full variable domain, with the rest looked up from reference TRBV19 and TRBJ2-7, is DGGITQSPKYLFRKEGQNVTLSCEQNLNHDAMYWYRQDPGQGLRLIYYSQIVNDFQKGDIAEGYSVSREKKESFPLTVTSAQKNPTAFYLCASSPPGLAYEQYFGPGTRLTVT.

This clonotype was observed many times. V and J are TRBV7-9 and TRBJ1-5; weak D call: TRBD1 (6 bases). Germline V gene sequence: CDR1 SEHNR, CDR2 FQNEAQ (reference sequence). With 1 base removed from V and 4 bases from J, the gap between germline ends came to 23 bases. This CDR3 has 19 amino acids. CDR3 protein: CASSLGNDWTAQTNQPQHF. In DNA form, the CDR3 reads TGTGCCAGCAGCTTAGGCAACGACTGGACAGCACAGACGAATCAGCCCCAGCATTTT.

The V and J genes are TRBV6-5 and TRBJ2-7, with D possibly being TRBD1 or TRBD2 (5 bases each). The CDR3 runs 15 residues. Trimming cost V 4 bases and J 0 bases, with 13 bases left between them. Per the germline V gene, CDR1 is MNHEY and CDR2 is SVGAGI. CDR3 sequence reads: CASSFGTDDSYEQYF. Here the CDR3 DNA reads TGTGCCAGCAGTTTCGGGACGGACGACTCCTACGAGCAGTACTTC.

With regard to this clonotype: A much larger clone sits a single nucleotide away, making a read error possible. The CDR3 sequence: CATSDFWTSGGDTDTQYF. The CDR3 coding sequence is TGTGCCACCAGTGATTTCTGGACTAGCGGGGGTGACACAGATACGCAGTATTTT. V is TRBV24-1 and J is TRBJ2-3; 13 nucleotides agree with TRBD2. Germline-derived CDR1 and CDR2 are KGHDR and SFDVKD. The ends lost 1 base at V and 2 bases at J; junction bases unmatched: 5. CDR3 length equals 18 residues.